The rows below give T cell receptor beta chains drawn from one sample of a study of blood T cell repertoires in COVID-19. Only in-frame clones appear in the TCRdb table, and some are missing; sequencing was by immunoSEQ multiplex PCR. The sample has about 300,000 clones; more than 70% are singletons. Sequencing used peripheral blood. These receptors all stem from a woman in her forties or fifties with acute or convalescent COVID-19. The CDR3 runs from the conserved cysteine through the conserved F or W. Fields, in order: clone size, D gene, J gene, V gene, CDR3 protein, CDR3 DNA. D genes are given only for firm matches. Not all rows give a size; the values are once, few, many and, for expanded clones, a class.

. TRBD1 TRBJ2-3 TRBV6-5 CASRPQGAGDTQYF TGTGCCAGCAGACCACAGGGGGCCGGAGATACGCAGTATTTT
few . TRBJ1-2 TRBV4-1 CASSPQGNYGYTF TGCGCCAGCAGCCCCCAGGGGAACTATGGCTACACCTTC
. . TRBJ2-3 TRBV7-2 CASREGSSTDTQYF TGTGCCAGCAGGGAGGGTTCTAGCACAGATACGCAGTATTTT
. . TRBJ2-1 TRBV4-3 CASSQGSVSYNEQFF TGCGCCAGCAGCCAGGGGAGTGTCTCCTACAATGAGCAGTTCTTC
. . TRBJ1-1 TRBV12-5 CASGLSGGMNTEAFF TGTGCTAGTGGTTTGTCGGGGGGCATGAACACTGAAGCTTTCTTT
. . TRBJ2-3 TRBV7-2 CASSSEGDTQYF TGTGCCAGCAGCTCCGAGGGAGATACGCAGTATTTT
. TRBD1 TRBJ2-4 TRBV18 CASSPRARDSPNIQYF TGTGCCAGCTCACCCCGAGCCCGGGACAGCCCAAACATTCAGTACTTC
few . TRBJ2-1 TRBV7-3 CASSPQSYNEQFF TGTGCCAGCAGCCCCCAATCCTACAATGAGCAGTTCTTC
. . TRBJ2-5 TRBV12-5 CASGSGVQETQYF TGTGCTAGTGGTTCCGGGGTACAAGAGACCCAGTACTTC
. TRBD1 TRBJ2-7 TRBV7-9 CASSPRDRSYEQYF TGTGCCAGCAGCCCCCGGGACAGATCCTACGAGCAGTACTTC
. . TRBJ1-1 TRBV9 CASSVRGNTEAFF TGTGCCAGCAGCGTACGGGGGAACACTGAAGCTTTCTTT
. . TRBJ2-7 TRBV4-3 CASSQEVGGAEGYEQYF TGCGCCAGCAGCCAAGAGGTGGGGGGGGCGGAGGGGTACGAGCAGTACTTC
. TRBD1 TRBJ1-2 TRBV27 CASSPRTGGHGYTF TGTGCCAGCAGTCCACGGACAGGGGGGCATGGCTACACCTTC
. TRBD2 TRBJ2-1 TRBV3-1/TRBV3-2 CASSQDPSGIRNEQFF TGTGCCAGCAGCCAAGATCCTAGCGGAATCCGGAATGAGCAGTTCTTC
. TRBD1 TRBJ1-5 TRBV16 CASSQSQGGEGQPQHF TGTGCCAGCAGCCAGTCGCAGGGGGGAGAAGGTCAGCCCCAGCATTTT
. . TRBJ1-1 TRBV6-1 CASSEGQLAPEAFF TGTGCCAGCAGTGAGGGTCAGTTAGCTCCTGAAGCTTTCTTT
. . TRBJ2-1 TRBV27 CASSLSIVQGPREQFF TGTGCCAGCAGTTTATCTATCGTACAGGGCCCTAGGGAGCAGTTCTTC
few . TRBJ1-1 TRBV11-2 CASSFKAGSNTEAFF TGTGCCAGCAGCTTTAAGGCAGGGTCGAACACTGAAGCTTTCTTT
. TRBD1 TRBJ1-1 TRBV7-3 CASSLVGTGLNTEAFF TGTGCCAGCAGCTTAGTGGGGACAGGCCTGAACACTGAAGCTTTCTTT
. . TRBJ2-3 TRBV28 CASSLAVDTQYF TGTGCCAGCAGTTTAGCGGTAGATACGCAGTATTTT
. . TRBJ1-2 TRBV10-3 CAISEPQGEGPSF TGTGCCATCAGTGAGCCACAGGGAGAGGGCCCATCATTC
. . TRBJ2-3 TRBV4-3 CASSQDPGDTQYF TGCGCCAGCAGCCAAGATCCCGGGGATACGCAGTATTTT
. . TRBJ2-7 TRBV7-2 CASSLKEAPAYEQYF TGTGCCAGCAGCTTAAAGGAGGCACCCGCCTACGAGCAGTACTTC
. TRBD1 TRBJ2-6 TRBV5-1 CASSAGGSGANVLTF TGCGCCAGCTCGGCAGGGGGCTCCGGGGCCAACGTCCTGACTTTC
. . TRBJ1-2 TRBV6-5 CASRTTGFGGYTF TGTGCCAGCAGGACCACAGGGTTCGGGGGCTACACCTTC
. . TRBJ2-1 TRBV5-5 CASSLVGGLYNEQFF TGTGCCAGCAGCTTGGTGGGGGGACTCTACAATGAGCAGTTCTTC
. TRBD1 TRBJ2-1 TRBV30 CARTGGVSYNEQFF TGTGCCCGCACAGGGGGTGTGTCCTACAATGAGCAGTTCTTC
few . TRBJ1-3 TRBV3-1/TRBV3-2 CASSQDPTGGNTIYF TGTGCCAGCAGCCAAGATCCCACAGGCGGAAACACCATATATTTT
. . TRBJ2-1 TRBV7-9 CASSLPTSTGDEQFF TGTGCCAGCAGCTTACCGACGTCCACGGGGGATGAGCAGTTCTTC
. TRBD2 TRBJ2-3 TRBV14 CASSQDRGSSGRAISTDTQYF TGTGCCAGCAGCCAAGACAGGGGGTCCAGCGGGAGGGCCATAAGCACAGATACGCAGTATTTT
. TRBD1 TRBJ2-2 TRBV5-1 CASSFSGTDRPGELFF TGCGCCAGCAGCTTCTCCGGGACAGACCGCCCCGGGGAGCTGTTTTTT
. TRBD2 TRBJ2-1 TRBV10-2 CASRGLAGVNEQFF TGCGCCAGCAGGGGACTAGCGGGAGTCAATGAGCAGTTCTTC
few . TRBJ1-5 TRBV12-3/TRBV12-4 CASSLGQQPQHF TGTGCCAGCAGCTTGGGGCAACAGCCCCAGCATTTT
few TRBD1 TRBJ2-7 TRBV7-8 CASSLGTGTYEQYF TGTGCCAGCAGCTTGGGGACAGGGACCTACGAGCAGTACTTC
once . TRBJ1-1 TRBV5-6 CASSLYERNTEAFF TGTGCCAGCAGCTTGTACGAGAGGAACACTGAAGCTTTCTTT